This TCR beta chain appears in the sequencing data of a study of blood T cells in healthy people across ages. Per sample, a minimum of 6.5 million PBMCs were isolated. About this clonotype itself: The antigen is undetermined.

Study-level findings and limits: Long-lived donors had more naive CD4+ cells and higher diversity than aged donors.

Trimming at V came to 3 bases and at J to 7 bases, leaving 8 bases not matched to a gene. The CDR3 sequence is 15 residues long. Germline loops: CDR1 DFQATT, CDR2 SNEGSKA (reference sequence). Together with a sample-barcoded 5' primer, a J-beta primer mix was included in a second PCR lasting about 6 to 11 cycles. TCRdb called the 5' RACE reads again in MiXCR, with one record for every CDR3 protein. The repertoire holds approximately 770,000 distinct CDR3 sequences, with 58% as singletons. Sequencing input: blood. This sequence joins TRBV20-1 and TRBJ2-5; TRBD2 agrees at 13 bases. The sequence was obtained from a man between 25 and 39 years old in good health. The CDR3 bases are TGCAGTGCTAGGGAGAAACTAGCGGGAGGGTGGACCCAGTACTTC. It encodes CSAREKLAGGWTQYF.